This T cell receptor beta chain appears in the sequencing data of a study of blood T cell repertoires in COVID-19. The method was immunoSEQ multiplex PCR; TCRdb's version includes in-frame clones alone and lacks a portion of them. The table records about 240,000 clones, roughly 80% of them present only once. Between the trimmed V and J ends, which lost 1 base and 8 bases, there was a span of 11 bases. The CDR3 is 12 residues long. CDR1 and CDR2 (germline): SQVTM, ANQGSEA. Sequencing used peripheral blood. This chain connects TRBV29-1 to TRBJ1-2; D gene ambiguous. This clonotype was sampled from a woman aged 60-70 years with active or convalescent COVID-19. CDR3 region: CSVEGEARGYTF. CDR3 sequence (DNA): TGCAGCGTTGAAGGGGAGGCGCGAGGCTACACCTTC.